The 21 T cell receptor beta chains below were found in one sample sequenced in a study of blood T cell repertoires in COVID-19. TCRdb keeps only in-frame clones here, not all; method: immunoSEQ multiplex PCR. The sample lists 60,000 to 65,000 clones, approximately 77% occurring once. The sequenced material came from peripheral blood. Source of these receptors: a woman in her 70s with COVID-19, enrolled during active disease.

The rearrangement links TRBV18 to TRBJ1-4; a possible D gene is TRBD1 (5 bases). V lost 2 bases and J lost 8, with 15 bases in between. The CDR3 runs to 15 residues. The germline V gene encodes CDR1 KGHSH and CDR2 LQKENI. The CDR3 nucleotides are TGTGCCAGCTCACCATCTCTAGGGGATCGAGAAAAACTGTTTTTT. Amino acids: CASSPSLGDREKLFF.

The chain uses TRBV25-1 and TRBJ2-5, with 9 bases fitting TRBD2. Unmatched junction bases numbered 11, after V lost 10 bases and J lost 2 bases. Germline V gives CDR1 MGHDK, CDR2 SYGVNS. The CDR3 has 15 amino acids. CDR3 nucleotide sequence: TGTGCCACCGAGGACCCAAGCGGGGGGCAAGAGACCCAGTACTTC. It is translated as CATEDPSGGQETQYF.

This rearrangement joins TRBV7-2 to TRBJ1-2; 9 bases align to TRBD1. Germline V gives CDR1 SGHTA, CDR2 FQGNSA. The ends lost 5 bases at V and 7 bases at J; junction bases unmatched: 11. This CDR3 has 15 amino acids. CDR3 amino acids: CASSPPGQGSTGYTF. CDR3 coding DNA: TGTGCCAGCAGCCCCCCGGGACAGGGAAGTACTGGCTACACCTTC.

The chain is built from TRBV7-9 and TRBJ2-1; 10 bases fit TRBD2. With 1 base clipped from V and 9 bases from J, the junction kept 6 bases outside the gene matches. CDR3 length: 15 residues. Germline V lookup: CDR1 SEHNR, CDR2 FQNEAQ (reference sequence). The CDR3 loop is CASSLGQREGSEQFF. The DNA for the CDR3 is TGTGCCAGCAGCTTAGGTCAGCGGGAGGGCAGTGAGCAGTTCTTC.

A word on this clone: The sample has other DNA sequences that encode this CDR3 too. The V gene is TRBV28, the J gene TRBJ2-7, with 11 bases matching TRBD1. The germline V gene has CDR1 MDHEN and CDR2 SYDVKM. CDR3 length equals 15 residues. Trimming removed 4 bases from V and 4 bases from J; junction bases left unmatched: 6. The CDR3 DNA reads as TGTGCCAGCAGTTCCTCCGGGACAGGGGGATACGAGCAGTACTTC. The encoded protein is CASSSSGTGGYEQYF.

This chain uses TRBV7-2 with TRBJ1-4; 9 bases map to TRBD1. Germline V CDR1 and CDR2: SGHTA, FQGNSA. With 5 bases clipped from V and 7 bases from J, the junction kept 8 bases outside the gene matches. This CDR3 contains 15 residues. CDR3 in DNA: TGTGCCAGCAGCGCCTACAGGGGGCGGGTTGAAAAACTGTTTTTT. It is translated as CASSAYRGRVEKLFF.

The V call is TRBV4-2, the J call TRBJ2-3; the match to TRBD1 covers 10 bases. With 5 bases clipped from V and 4 bases from J, the junction kept 9 bases outside the gene matches. Germline V gives CDR1 LGHNA, CDR2 YNFKEQ. This CDR3 spans 16 amino acids. This CDR3 reads CASSTRTGGDADTQYF. The CDR3 bases are TGTGCCAGCAGCACTCGGACAGGGGGTGATGCAGATACGCAGTATTTT.

This clone has just one count. J is TRBJ2-2 and V is TRBV9, with TRBD2 matching over 11 bases. Losses at the gene ends were 5 bases for V and 6 bases for J; bases not matched to a gene: 6. The CDR3 consists of 15 residues. The V gene's germline CDR1 is SGDLS and CDR2 YYNGEE. CDR3 sequence reads: CASRVLAGDAGELFF. The CDR3, as DNA: TGTGCCAGCAGGGTACTAGCGGGGGATGCCGGGGAGCTGTTTTTT.

The sample holds a few counts of this clone. This chain connects TRBV13 to TRBJ2-5; no definite D call. Trimming removed 0 bases at V and 1 base at J, with 6 bases between. Germline lookup yields CDR1 PRHDT and CDR2 FYEKMQ (reference sequence). The CDR3 is 14 residues long. CDR3 region: CASSLGQSQETQYF. CDR3 DNA sequence: TGTGCCAGCAGCTTAGGACAATCCCAAGAGACCCAGTACTTC. The full variable domain, its missing parts supplied by reference TRBV13 and TRBJ2-5, is AAGVIQSPRHLIKEKRETATLKCYPIPRHDTVYWYQQGPGQDPQFLISFYEKMQSDKGSIPDRFSAQQFSDYHSELNMSSLELGDSALYFCASSLGQSQETQYFGPGTRLLVL.

This chain uses TRBV9 with TRBJ2-1; 7 positions agree with TRBD1. With V trimmed by 3 bases and J by 5 bases, 5 bases remained unmatched. The CDR3 runs 14 residues. The germline gives CDR1 SGDLS, CDR2 YYNGEE. CDR3 DNA: TGTGCCAGCAGCGCGACAGGGACCCACAATGAGCAGTTCTTC. Protein sequence: CASSATGTHNEQFF.

The chain joins TRBV19 to TRBJ1-2, with 10 bases lining up with TRBD1. Trimming took 5 bases from V and 6 from J; bases not matched to a gene: 9. Germline-derived CDR1 and CDR2 are LNHDA and SQIVND (reference sequence). The CDR3 runs to 15 residues. CDR3 residues: CASSAMDRGYNGYTF. DNA for the CDR3: TGTGCCAGTAGTGCGATGGACAGGGGGTATAATGGCTACACCTTC.

This clone is labeled as medium-sized (0.01 to 0.1%). The chain links TRBV2 to TRBJ1-1, with D maybe TRBD1 (5 bases). The length of the CDR3 is 14 residues. V was shortened by 4 bases and J by 1 base, with 10 bases between the two germline ends. The germline CDR1 and CDR2 sequences are SNHLY and FYNNEI. CDR3 nucleotides: TGTGCCAGCAGTGCAGGGCTTGGGAACACTGAAGCTTTCTTT. It is translated as CASSAGLGNTEAFF.

V and J are TRBV11-3 and TRBJ2-2, with D unresolved. V lost 5 bases to trimming and J lost 7 bases, with 5 bases between them. CDR3 length: 11 residues. Germline CDR1 is SGHNT and CDR2 is YENEEA. The CDR3 spells CASSPHGELFF. The CDR3 DNA follows: TGTGCCAGCAGCCCCCACGGGGAGCTGTTTTTT.

V and J are TRBV27 and TRBJ1-3, with 7 bases lining up with TRBD1. There are 16 residues in the CDR3. Trimming removed 0 bases from V and 2 bases from J; junction bases left unmatched: 4. From germline, CDR1 is MNHEY and CDR2 SMNVEV (reference sequence). The CDR3 is CASSLSGTGAGNTIYF. The CDR3 region has the DNA TGTGCCAGCAGTTTATCGGGAACAGGGGCTGGAAACACCATATATTTT.

The CDR3 reads CASSQGPRGRRAFF. CDR3 nucleotide sequence: TGCGCCAGCAGCCAAGGCCCCAGGGGGCGGAGAGCTTTCTTT. The gene calls are TRBV4-1 and TRBJ1-1, with 8 nucleotides matching TRBD1. Germline assignment: CDR1 MGHRA and CDR2 YSYEKL. The J segment lost 10 bases and the V segment lost 1 base, leaving 8 bases of the junction unmatched. The CDR3 consists of 14 residues.

The rearrangement links TRBV7-8 to TRBJ2-1; a weak D match, TRBD2 (6 bases). CDR3 length: 15 residues. The germline V gene has CDR1 SGHVS and CDR2 FQNEAQ. The V gene lost 6 bases and the J gene lost 4 bases, with 16 bases spanning the gap. CDR3 nucleotides: TGTGCCAGCAGTAGGGCCGGGGGTCTTTACAATGAGCAGTTCTTC. Encoded protein: CASSRAGGLYNEQFF.

This clone was observed a few times. The V gene is TRBV4-2, the J gene TRBJ2-1, with D maybe TRBD1 (5 bases). CDR1 LGHNA and CDR2 YNFKEQ come from the germline V gene. Trimming removed 0 bases at V and 0 bases at J, with 15 bases between. This CDR3 has 18 amino acids. The DNA of the CDR3 is TGTGCCAGCAGCCAAGATTGGGTCCAGGGCGGCTCCTACAATGAGCAGTTCTTC. It is translated as CASSQDWVQGGSYNEQFF.

For the CDR3, the DNA is TGTGCCACCAGTGATACTAAAGGACTCCTCACCGGGGAGCTGTTTTTT. Protein product: CATSDTKGLLTGELFF. The V and J genes are TRBV24-1 and TRBJ2-2, with D perhaps matching TRBD2 (5 bases). The CDR3 consists of 16 residues. From germline, CDR1 is KGHDR and CDR2 SFDVKD. V lost 3 bases to trimming and J lost 4 bases, with 14 bases between them.

The chain combines TRBV6-5 with TRBJ1-4, with TRBD1 identical over 7 bases. The V gene end was trimmed by 2 bases and the J gene end by 8 bases; junction bases not matched to a gene: 5. The CDR3 runs 14 residues. Germline CDR1 and CDR2: MNHEY and SVGAGI. The CDR3 bases are TGTGCCAGCAGTTACCGACAGGGTCGGGAAAAACTGTTTTTT. Translation gives CASSYRQGREKLFF.

The chain links TRBV4-1 to TRBJ2-7; D is perhaps TRBD1 (5 bases). Trimming stripped 3 bases from V and 0 bases from J, with 12 bases between. This CDR3 region has 15 residues. Germline values: CDR1 MGHRA, CDR2 YSYEKL. CDR3 sequence reads: CASSQVMGLSYEQYF. DNA of the CDR3: TGCGCCAGCAGCCAGGTTATGGGGCTCTCCTACGAGCAGTACTTC.

This sequence joins TRBV7-2 and TRBJ2-3; 12 bases agree with TRBD2. V was pared by 5 bases and J by 5 bases, with 5 bases of the junction left unmatched. Germline CDR1 reads SGHTA; CDR2 reads FQGNSA. The CDR3 has 15 amino acids. CDR3 DNA sequence: TGTGCCAGCAGCCCTAGCGGGGGGGCCCAAGATACGCAGTATTTT. Translation: CASSPSGGAQDTQYF.